Listed here are 2 T cell receptor beta chains from one sample, sequenced in a study of CD8 T cells in ankylosing spondylitis. TCRdb recomputed calls from the 5' RACE reads with MiXCR, one row per CDR3 protein. The table has approximately 300,000 distinct CDR3 sequences, less than 25% seen once. Sequences were obtained from blood, either unsorted or a sorted T cell fraction (not recorded which). These TCRs come from a female donor with ankylosing spondylitis or in good health (not recorded which).

In this sample, this clonotype turned up a few times. This sequence joins TRBV7-6 and TRBJ1-1; unclear D gene. Trimming left V 1 base short and J 0 bases short, with 12 bases between. CDR3 length: 16 amino acids. Germline-derived CDR1 and CDR2 are SGHVS and FNYEAQ. CDR3 sequence: CASSLDFGSMNTEAFF. The DNA of the CDR3 is TGTGCCAGCAGCTTAGATTTTGGCAGCATGAACACTGAAGCTTTCTTT.

The gene calls are TRBV4-1 and TRBJ1-2; D is ambiguous. Deletions cut 2 bases from V and 1 base from J, with 8 bases between. Germline-derived CDR1 and CDR2 are MGHRA and YSYEKL. The length of the CDR3 is 14 residues. The CDR3 DNA follows: TGCGCCAGCAGCCAAAGGGCGGGTAACTATGGCTACACCTTC. Its translation is CASSQRAGNYGYTF.